This TCR beta chain was sequenced during a study of blood T cell repertoires in COVID-19. Study-level background: PBMCs, B-cell-depleted T cells, or T cells were the source of the cDNA or gDNA that made up the material.

In the case of this clone: One junction end disagrees with the germline gene, perhaps due to a read error.

The CDR3 sequence is 16 residues long. Germline values: CDR1 MNHEY, CDR2 SVGEGT. Repertoires were generated with immunoSEQ multiplex PCR, while TCRdb's copy carries only in-frame clones and drops some. The sample yields some 360,000 clones, approximately 91% seen once. Sequencing input: PBMCs or T cells enriched from blood (not recorded which). The chain joins TRBV6-2 or TRBV6-3 to TRBJ2-1; TRBD2 agrees at 11 bases. The clonotype comes from a woman aged 25 to 39 who had been exposed to COVID-19. CDR3 sequence (DNA): TGTGCCAGCAGATACTCTAGCGGGAGGCCCCACAATGAGCAGTTCTTC. Its translation is CASRYSSGRPHNEQFF.